This T cell receptor (beta chain) appears in the sequencing data of a study of glioma-infiltrating T cells after dendritic cell vaccination. Overall study: Patients received three intradermal dendritic cell vaccine injections at biweekly intervals.

As to time point: after dendritic cell vaccination, including at tumor progression/relapse. The immunoSEQ assay amplified TCRB CDR3 from up to 2 ug DNA. Profiled with immunoSEQ multiplex PCR; TCRdb holds only in-frame clones, not every one. The sample contains approximately 62,000 clones, around nine tenths of which appear only once. The J segment lost 5 bases and the V segment lost 10 bases, leaving 14 bases of the junction unmatched. Germline assignment: CDR1 MNHNS and CDR2 SASEGT. This CDR3 has 15 residues. The gene calls are TRBV6-1 and TRBJ2-5; 9 bases line up with TRBD2. The sequence was collected from a human donor with glioblastoma. This sample comprised blood, obtained after dendritic cell vaccination. The CDR3 DNA is TGTGCCATTCGCCCGGGACTAGCCACGATGGAGACCCAGTACTTC. This codes for CAIRPGLATMETQYF.